The subject of this entry is one T cell receptor beta chain. The clone's antigen remains unknown. Per-base qualities were not stored, and no clone one base away is much larger. This entry comes from a study of CD8+ T cells in alopecia areata (dated by TCRdb to the late 2010s). At the level of the whole study: Treated patients were enrolled in an open-label pilot trial of oral tofacitinib, 5 to 10 mg twice daily, for moderate-to-severe alopecia areata. Biopsies were taken from tofacitinib-treated patients at baseline and again at 4 and 24 weeks into treatment, and several of those patients also had a later scalp biopsy. On the human side, TCRbeta sequencing was run on scalp tissue and on sorted CD4+ and CD8+ peripheral blood T cells from healthy controls and from alopecia areata patients with either patchy or totalis/universalis disease. Patients stayed on tofacitinib for 6 to 18 months and then had 6 months of follow-up off drug so that delayed response and recurrence could be assessed. RNA came from the PAXgene miRNA kit for fixed scalp, the miRNeasy kit for PBMCs, and the RNeasy kit for mouse skin. To study T cell clonal expansion in alopecia areata, the researchers applied high-throughput TCRbeta sequencing to both the C3H/HeJ mouse model and human patients. Disease severity in treated patients was measured with the SALT score, which quantifies the percentage of affected scalp surface area. Clonality in the scalp was compared among normal scalp (n=4), patchy alopecia areata scalp (n=8), and alopecia totalis/universalis scalp (n=8). Amplification of TCRbeta CDR3 regions was done by immunoSEQ multiplex PCR using 35 Vbeta forward primers and 13 Jbeta reverse primers.

This specimen's treatment or condition label, interpreted: oral pan-JAK inhibitor, 5-10 mg twice daily. Peripheral blood and lesional scalp punch biopsies were obtained from patients with alopecia areata. PBMCs were separated by density centrifugation and stained for CD3, CD4 and CD8, after which CD4+ and CD8+ T cells were sorted on a FACSAria. Findings and caveats that apply to the study as a whole: Unlike mouse skin, where gammadelta T cells dominate, normal human skin contains resident alphabeta T cells that get sequenced too, which complicates analysis of the scalp TCR repertoire. Tofacitinib significantly decreased scalp clonality and the number of expanded CD8+ clones among the top 100 scalp clones. Compared with mice, TCR sequences shared between patients were less clear, possibly partly because of HLA diversity across the patient population. Because the treated cohort was small and included a single nonresponder, larger studies are needed to assess links between baseline CD8+ expansion and response. Many expanded lesional clones persisted in scalp and blood during tofacitinib treatment, which may partly explain relapse after stopping treatment. Higher clonality and more expanded CD8+ clones were observed in lesional scalp than in normal scalp, particularly in alopecia totalis/universalis, a finding suggestive of antigenic drive.

The library was made by the immunoSEQ multiplex PCR assay. To provide template for TCR sequencing, every sample had RNA extracted and reverse transcribed into cDNA. First-strand cDNA was synthesized with SuperScript III using a 2:1 mix of oligo-dT and random hexamers. A synthetic immune receptor repertoire was used to assess amplification bias, and residual bias was removed computationally. Per the source publication's procedure: After raw reads were preprocessed to remove errors, the CDR3 was defined following IMGT conventions as running from the conserved cysteine to phenylalanine. Clonality was calculated as 1 minus Shannon entropy normalized by log2 of the number of productive unique TCRs. Whether scalp clones were CD4 or CD8 was inferred by matching scalp TCRbeta sequences against CD4 and CD8 repertoires sorted from blood. TCRdb holds this immuneACCESS table with in-frame rearrangements only. Some clones are missing; in checked studies, unresolved V genes explain under half, and the rest has no known cause. V and J calls and clone size follow that table, whereas D and trimming were derived from the DNA. In all, the sample holds some 180,000 clones, and 51% of those were seen once. The ten largest clones capture roughly a tenth of the sample.

V drops 3 bases and J drops 1 base, leaving 18 bases in between. Measured from the cysteine to the phenylalanine, the CDR3 is 16 residues long. Of all the DNA, just the CDR3 is kept, 48 bases in frame from base 1. From a lookup of the germline V gene, CDR1 and CDR2 are SQVTM and ANQGSEA. Here the sequenced sample was CD8+ T cells sorted from blood, taken at approximately week 52, from a patient treated with tofacitinib. This chain is built from TRBV29-1 and TRBJ2-5, with the identity of the D gene unclear. This clonotype originated in a human donor with alopecia areata. The DNA sequence is as follows: TGCAGCGTTGATCGCGTGTTGGCATCTCTCCAAGAGACCCAGTACTTC. This sequence encodes CSVDRVLASLQETQYF.